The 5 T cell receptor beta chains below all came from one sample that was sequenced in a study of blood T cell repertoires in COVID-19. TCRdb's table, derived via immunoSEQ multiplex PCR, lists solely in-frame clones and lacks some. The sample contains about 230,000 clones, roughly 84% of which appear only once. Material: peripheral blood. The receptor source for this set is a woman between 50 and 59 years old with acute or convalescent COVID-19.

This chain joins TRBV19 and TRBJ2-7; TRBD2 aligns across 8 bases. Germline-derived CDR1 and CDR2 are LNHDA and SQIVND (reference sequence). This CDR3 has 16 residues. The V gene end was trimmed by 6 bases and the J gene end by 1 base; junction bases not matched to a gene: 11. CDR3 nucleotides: TGTGCCAGTAGCCTGTCGAGCGGGAGTGGGTCCTACGAGCAGTACTTC. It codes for CASSLSSGSGSYEQYF.

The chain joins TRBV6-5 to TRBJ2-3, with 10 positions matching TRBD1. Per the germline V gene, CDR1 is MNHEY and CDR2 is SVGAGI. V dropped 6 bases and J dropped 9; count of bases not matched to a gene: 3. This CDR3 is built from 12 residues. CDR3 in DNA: TGTGCCAGCAGGGACAGGGGGAACACGCAGTATTTT. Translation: CASRDRGNTQYF.

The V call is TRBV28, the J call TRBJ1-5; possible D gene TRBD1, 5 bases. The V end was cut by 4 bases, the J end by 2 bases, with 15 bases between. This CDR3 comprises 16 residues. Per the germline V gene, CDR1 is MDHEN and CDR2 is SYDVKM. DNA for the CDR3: TGTGCCAGCAGTTCCCGATCGGGAGGGGGCAATCAGCCCCAGCATTTT. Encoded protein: CASSSRSGGGNQPQHF.

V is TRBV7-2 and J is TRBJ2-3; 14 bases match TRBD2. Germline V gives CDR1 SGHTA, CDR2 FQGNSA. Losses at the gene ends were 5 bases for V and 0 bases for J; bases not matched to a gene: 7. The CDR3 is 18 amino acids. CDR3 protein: CASSPGLAGGGSTDTQYF. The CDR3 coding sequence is TGTGCCAGCAGCCCCGGACTAGCGGGAGGTGGGAGCACAGATACGCAGTATTTT.

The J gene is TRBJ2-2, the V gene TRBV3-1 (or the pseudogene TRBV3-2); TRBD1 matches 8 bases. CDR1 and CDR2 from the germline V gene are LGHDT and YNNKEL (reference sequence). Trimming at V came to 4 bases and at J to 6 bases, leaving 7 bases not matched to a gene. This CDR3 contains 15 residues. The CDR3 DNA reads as TGTGCCAGCAGCCCTCTGGACAGGGCGGCCGGGGAGCTGTTTTTT. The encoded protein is CASSPLDRAAGELFF.